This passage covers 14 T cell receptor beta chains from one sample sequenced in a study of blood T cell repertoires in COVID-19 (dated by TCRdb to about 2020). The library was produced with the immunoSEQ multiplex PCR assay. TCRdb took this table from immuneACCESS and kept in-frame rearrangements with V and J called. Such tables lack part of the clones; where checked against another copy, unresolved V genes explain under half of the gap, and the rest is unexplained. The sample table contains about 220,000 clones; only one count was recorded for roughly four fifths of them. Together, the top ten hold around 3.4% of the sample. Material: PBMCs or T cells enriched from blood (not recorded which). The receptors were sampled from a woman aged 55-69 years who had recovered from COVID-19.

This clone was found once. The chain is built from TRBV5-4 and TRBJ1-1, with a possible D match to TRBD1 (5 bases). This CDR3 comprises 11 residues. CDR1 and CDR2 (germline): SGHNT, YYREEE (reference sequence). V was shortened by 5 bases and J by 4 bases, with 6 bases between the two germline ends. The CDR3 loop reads CASRRGTEAFF. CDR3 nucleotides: TGTGCCAGCAGAAGGGGCACTGAAGCTTTCTTT.

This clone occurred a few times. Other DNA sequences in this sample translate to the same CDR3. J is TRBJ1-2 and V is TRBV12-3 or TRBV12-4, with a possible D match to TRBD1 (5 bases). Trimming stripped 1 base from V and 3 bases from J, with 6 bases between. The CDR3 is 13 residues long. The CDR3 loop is CASSLGRDYGYTF. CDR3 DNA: TGTGCCAGCAGTTTAGGCAGGGACTATGGCTACACCTTC.

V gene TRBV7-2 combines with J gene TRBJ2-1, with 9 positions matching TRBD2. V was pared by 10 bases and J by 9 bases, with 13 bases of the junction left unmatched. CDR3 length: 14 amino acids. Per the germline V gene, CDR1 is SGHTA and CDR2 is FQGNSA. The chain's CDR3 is CATGATSGLGEQFF. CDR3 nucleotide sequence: TGTGCCACCGGGGCGACTAGCGGCTTAGGTGAGCAGTTCTTC.

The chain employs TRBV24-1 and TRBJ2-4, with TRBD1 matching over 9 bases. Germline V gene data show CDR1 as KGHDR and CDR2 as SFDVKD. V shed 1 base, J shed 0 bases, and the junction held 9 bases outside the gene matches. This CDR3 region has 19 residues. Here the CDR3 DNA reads TGTGCCACCAGTGATTTTGGGACAGGGCGATCTTTAGCCAAAAACATTCAGTACTTC. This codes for CATSDFGTGRSLAKNIQYF.

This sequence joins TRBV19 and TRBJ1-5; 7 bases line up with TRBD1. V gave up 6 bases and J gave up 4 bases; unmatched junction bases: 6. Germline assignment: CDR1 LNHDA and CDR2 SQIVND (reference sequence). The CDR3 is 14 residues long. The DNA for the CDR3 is TGTGCCAGTAGCGCCGGGACAGATAATCAGCCCCAGCATTTT. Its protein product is CASSAGTDNQPQHF.

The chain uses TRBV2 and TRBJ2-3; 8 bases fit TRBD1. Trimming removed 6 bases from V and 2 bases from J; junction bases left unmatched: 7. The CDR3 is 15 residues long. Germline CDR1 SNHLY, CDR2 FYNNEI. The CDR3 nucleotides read TGTGCCAGCAGCTCATCAGGGGGCGTCACAGATACGCAGTATTTT. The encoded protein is CASSSSGGVTDTQYF. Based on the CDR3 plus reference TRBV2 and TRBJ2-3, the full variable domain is EPEVTQTPSHQVTQMGQEVILRCVPISNHLYFYWYRQILGQKVEFLVSFYNNEISEKSEIFDDQFSVERPDGSNFTLKIRSTKLEDSAMYFCASSSSGGVTDTQYFGPGTRLTVL.

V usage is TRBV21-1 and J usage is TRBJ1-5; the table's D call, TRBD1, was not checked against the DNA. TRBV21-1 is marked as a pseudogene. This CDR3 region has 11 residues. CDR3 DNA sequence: TGTGCCAGCAGCCATTATCAGCCCCAGCATTTT. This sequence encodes CASSHYQPQHF.

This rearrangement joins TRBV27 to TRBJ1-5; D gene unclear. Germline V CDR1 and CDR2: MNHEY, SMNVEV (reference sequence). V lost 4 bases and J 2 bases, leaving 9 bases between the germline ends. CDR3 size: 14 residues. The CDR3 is CASSSISGNQPQHF. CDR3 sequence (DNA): TGTGCCAGCAGTTCGATTTCAGGCAATCAGCCCCAGCATTTT.

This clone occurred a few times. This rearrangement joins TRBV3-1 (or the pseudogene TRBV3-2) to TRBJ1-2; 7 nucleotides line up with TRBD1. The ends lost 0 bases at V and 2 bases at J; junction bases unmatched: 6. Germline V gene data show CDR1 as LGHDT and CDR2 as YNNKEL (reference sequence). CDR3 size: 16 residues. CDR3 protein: CASSQDPSGGNYGYTF. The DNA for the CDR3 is TGTGCCAGCAGCCAAGACCCCTCAGGGGGAAACTATGGCTACACCTTC.

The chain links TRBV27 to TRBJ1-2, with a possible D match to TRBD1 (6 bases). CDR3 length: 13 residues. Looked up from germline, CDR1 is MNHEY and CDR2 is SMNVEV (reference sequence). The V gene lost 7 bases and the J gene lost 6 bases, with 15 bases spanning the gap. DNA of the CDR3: TGTGCCAGCACCTTCTCGGGACAAAATGGCTACACCTTC. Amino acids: CASTFSGQNGYTF.

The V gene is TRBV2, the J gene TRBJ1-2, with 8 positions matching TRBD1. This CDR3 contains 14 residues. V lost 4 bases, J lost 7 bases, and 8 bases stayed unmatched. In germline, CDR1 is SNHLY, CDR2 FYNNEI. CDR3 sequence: CASSGGRGQVGYTF. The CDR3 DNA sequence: TGTGCCAGCAGTGGAGGCAGGGGGCAAGTTGGCTACACCTTC.

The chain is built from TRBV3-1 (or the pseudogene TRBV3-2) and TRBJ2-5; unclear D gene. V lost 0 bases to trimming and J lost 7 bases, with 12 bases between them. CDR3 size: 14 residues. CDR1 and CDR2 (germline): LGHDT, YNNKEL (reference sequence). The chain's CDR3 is CASSQDPGDGTQYF. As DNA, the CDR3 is TGTGCCAGCAGCCAAGACCCAGGTGACGGGACCCAGTACTTC.

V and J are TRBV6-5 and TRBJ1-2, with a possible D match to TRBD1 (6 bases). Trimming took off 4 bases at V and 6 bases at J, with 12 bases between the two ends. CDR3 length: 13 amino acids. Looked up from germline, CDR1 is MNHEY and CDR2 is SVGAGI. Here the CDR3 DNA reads TGTGCCAGCAGTTCAAGACAGGAGGATGGCTACACCTTC. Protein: CASSSRQEDGYTF.

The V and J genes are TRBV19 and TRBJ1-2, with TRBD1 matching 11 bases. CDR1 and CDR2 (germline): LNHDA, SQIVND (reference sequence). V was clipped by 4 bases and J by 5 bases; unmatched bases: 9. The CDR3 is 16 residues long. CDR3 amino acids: CASSTLPGTGGYGYTF. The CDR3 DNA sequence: TGTGCCAGTAGTACCCTCCCCGGGACAGGGGGTTATGGCTACACCTTC.